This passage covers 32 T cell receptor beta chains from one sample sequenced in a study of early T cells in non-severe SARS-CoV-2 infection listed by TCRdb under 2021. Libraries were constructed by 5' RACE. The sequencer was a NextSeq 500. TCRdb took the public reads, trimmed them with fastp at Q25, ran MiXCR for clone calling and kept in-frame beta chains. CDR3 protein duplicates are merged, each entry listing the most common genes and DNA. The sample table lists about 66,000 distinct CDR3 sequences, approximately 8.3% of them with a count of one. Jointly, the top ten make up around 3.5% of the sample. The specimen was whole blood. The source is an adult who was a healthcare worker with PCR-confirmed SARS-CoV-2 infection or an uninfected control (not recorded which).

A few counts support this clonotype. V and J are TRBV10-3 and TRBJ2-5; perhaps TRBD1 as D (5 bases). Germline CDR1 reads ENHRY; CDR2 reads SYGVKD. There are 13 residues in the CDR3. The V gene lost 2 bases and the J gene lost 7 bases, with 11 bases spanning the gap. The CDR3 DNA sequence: TGTGCCATCAGTGAGACCAGGGTTGGGACCCAGTACTTC. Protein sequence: CAISETRVGTQYF.

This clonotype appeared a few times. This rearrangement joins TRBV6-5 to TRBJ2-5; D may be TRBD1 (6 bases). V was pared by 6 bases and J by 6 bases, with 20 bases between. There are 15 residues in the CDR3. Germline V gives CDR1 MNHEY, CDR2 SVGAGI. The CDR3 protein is CASRGTQGHLKTQYF. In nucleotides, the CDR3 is TGTGCCAGCAGAGGAACACAGGGCCACCTAAAGACCCAGTACTTC.

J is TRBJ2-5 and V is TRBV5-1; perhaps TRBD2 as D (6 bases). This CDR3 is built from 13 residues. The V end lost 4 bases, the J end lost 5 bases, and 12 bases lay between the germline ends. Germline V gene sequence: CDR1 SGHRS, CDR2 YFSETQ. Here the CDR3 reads CASSMEGHETQYF. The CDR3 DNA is TGCGCCAGCAGCATGGAGGGCCATGAGACCCAGTACTTC.

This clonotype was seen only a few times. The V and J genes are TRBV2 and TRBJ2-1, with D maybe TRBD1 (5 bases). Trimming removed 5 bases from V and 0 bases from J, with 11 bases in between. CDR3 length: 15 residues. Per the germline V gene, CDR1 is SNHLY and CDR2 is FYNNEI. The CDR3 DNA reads TGTGCCAGCAGTACTGACAGAGGCTCCTACAATGAGCAGTTCTTC. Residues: CASSTDRGSYNEQFF.

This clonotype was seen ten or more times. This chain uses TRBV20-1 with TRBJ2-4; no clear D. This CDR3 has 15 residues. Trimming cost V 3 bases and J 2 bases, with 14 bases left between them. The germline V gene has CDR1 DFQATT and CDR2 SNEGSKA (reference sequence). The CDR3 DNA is TGCAGTGCTAGTGAGCTAGGGTTAACCAAAAACATTCAGTACTTC. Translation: CSASELGLTKNIQYF.

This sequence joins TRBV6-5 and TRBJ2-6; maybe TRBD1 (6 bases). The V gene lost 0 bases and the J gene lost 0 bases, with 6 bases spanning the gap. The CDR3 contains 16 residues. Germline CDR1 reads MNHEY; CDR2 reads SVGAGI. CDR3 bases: TGTGCCAGCAGTTACTCGACAGGCTCTGGGGCCAACGTCCTGACTTTC. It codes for CASSYSTGSGANVLTF.

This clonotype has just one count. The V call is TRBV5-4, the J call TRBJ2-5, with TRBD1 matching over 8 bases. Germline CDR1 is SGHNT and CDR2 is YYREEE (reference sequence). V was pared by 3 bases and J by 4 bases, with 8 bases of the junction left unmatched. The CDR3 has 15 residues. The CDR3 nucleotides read TGTGCCAGCAGCTCTGGACAGGGAGCGGTAGAGACCCAGTACTTC. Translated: CASSSGQGAVETQYF.

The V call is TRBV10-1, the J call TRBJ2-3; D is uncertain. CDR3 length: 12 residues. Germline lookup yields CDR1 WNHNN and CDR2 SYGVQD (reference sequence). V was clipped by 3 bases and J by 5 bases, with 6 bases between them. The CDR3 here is CASSDSRDTQYF. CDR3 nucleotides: TGCGCCAGCAGTGATTCTCGAGATACGCAGTATTTT.

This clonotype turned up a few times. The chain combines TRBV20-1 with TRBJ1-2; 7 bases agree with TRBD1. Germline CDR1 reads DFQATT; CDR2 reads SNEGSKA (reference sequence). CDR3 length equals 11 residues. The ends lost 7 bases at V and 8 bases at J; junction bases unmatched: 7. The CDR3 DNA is TGCAGTGTTACTAGGGGGCTGGGCTACACCTTC. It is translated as CSVTRGLGYTF.

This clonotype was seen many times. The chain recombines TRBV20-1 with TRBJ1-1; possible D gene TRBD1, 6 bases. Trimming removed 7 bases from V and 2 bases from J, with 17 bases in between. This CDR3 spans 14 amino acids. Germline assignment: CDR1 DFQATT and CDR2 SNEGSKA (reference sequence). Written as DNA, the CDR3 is TGCAGTGGAGCCGAAGGGGGAGATAACACTGAAGCTTTCTTT. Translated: CSGAEGGDNTEAFF.

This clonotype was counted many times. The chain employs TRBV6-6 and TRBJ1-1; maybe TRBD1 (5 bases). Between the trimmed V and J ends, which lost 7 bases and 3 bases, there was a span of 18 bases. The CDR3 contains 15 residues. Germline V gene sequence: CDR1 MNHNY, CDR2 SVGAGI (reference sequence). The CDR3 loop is CASTQAGADHTEAFF. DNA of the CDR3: TGTGCCAGCACCCAGGCCGGGGCGGATCACACTGAAGCTTTCTTT.

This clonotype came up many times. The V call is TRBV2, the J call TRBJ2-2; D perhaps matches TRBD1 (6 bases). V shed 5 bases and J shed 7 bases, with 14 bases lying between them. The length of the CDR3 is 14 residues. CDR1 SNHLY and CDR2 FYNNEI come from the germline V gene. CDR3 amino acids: CASSRGQRDGELFF. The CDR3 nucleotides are TGTGCCAGCAGTCGAGGACAGCGAGACGGGGAGCTGTTTTTT.

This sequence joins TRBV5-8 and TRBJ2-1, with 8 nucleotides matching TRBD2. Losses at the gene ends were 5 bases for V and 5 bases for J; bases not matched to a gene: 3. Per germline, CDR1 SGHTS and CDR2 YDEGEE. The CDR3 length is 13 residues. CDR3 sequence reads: CASSSGKDNEQFF. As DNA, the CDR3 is TGTGCCAGCAGTAGCGGGAAAGACAATGAGCAGTTCTTC.

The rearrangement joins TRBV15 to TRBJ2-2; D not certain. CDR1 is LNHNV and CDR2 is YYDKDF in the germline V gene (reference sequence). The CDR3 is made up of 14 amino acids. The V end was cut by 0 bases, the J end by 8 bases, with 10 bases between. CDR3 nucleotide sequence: TGTGCCACCAGCAGAGACGGCGAGTCGGGGGAGCTGTTTTTT. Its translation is CATSRDGESGELFF.

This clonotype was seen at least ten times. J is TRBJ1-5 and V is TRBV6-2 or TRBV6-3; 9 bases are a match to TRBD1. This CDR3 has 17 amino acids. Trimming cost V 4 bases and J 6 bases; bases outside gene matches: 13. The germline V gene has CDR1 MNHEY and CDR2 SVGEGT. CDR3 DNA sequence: TGTGCCAGCAGTTGGGGACAGGGTAGTTTCTCGGGTCAGCCCCAGCATTTT. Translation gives CASSWGQGSFSGQPQHF.

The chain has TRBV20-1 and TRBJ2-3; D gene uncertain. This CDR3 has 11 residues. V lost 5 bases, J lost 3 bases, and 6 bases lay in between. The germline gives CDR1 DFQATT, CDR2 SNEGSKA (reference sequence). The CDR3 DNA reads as TGCAGTGCTTTCAGGACAGATACGCAGTATTTT. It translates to CSAFRTDTQYF.

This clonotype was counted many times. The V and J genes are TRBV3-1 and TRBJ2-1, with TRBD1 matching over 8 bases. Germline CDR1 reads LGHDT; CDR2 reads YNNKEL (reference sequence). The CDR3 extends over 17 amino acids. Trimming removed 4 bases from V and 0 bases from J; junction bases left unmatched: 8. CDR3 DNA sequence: TGTGCCAGCAGCCCGGCGGGACAGGTTTCCTCCTACAATGAGCAGTTCTTC. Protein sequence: CASSPAGQVSSYNEQFF.

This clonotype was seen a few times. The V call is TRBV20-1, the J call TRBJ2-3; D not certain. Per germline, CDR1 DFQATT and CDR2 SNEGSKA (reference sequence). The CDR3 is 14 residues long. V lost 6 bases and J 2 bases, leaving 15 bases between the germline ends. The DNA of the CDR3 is TGCAGTGCAGGGCAGGCGGCCAACACAGATACGCAGTATTTT. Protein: CSAGQAANTDTQYF.

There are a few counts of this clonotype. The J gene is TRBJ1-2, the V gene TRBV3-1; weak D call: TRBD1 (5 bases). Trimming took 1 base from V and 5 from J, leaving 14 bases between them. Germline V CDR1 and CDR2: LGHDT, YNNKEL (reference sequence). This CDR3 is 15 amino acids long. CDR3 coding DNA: TGTGCCAGCAGCCAAGCCTTCCAGGGAGAGTATGGCTACACCTTC. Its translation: CASSQAFQGEYGYTF.

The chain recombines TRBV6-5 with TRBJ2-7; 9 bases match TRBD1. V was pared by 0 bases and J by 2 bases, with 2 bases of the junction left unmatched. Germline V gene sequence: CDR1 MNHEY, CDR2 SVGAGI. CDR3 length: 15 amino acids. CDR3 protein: CASSYSGQGAYEQYF. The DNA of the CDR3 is TGTGCCAGCAGTTACTCGGGACAGGGCGCCTACGAGCAGTACTTC.

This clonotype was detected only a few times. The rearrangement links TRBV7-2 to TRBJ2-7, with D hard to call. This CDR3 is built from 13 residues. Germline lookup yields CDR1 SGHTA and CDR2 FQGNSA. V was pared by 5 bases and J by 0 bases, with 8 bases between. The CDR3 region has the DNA TGTGCCAGCAGCCCCACTGCCTCCTACGAGCAGTACTTC. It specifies CASSPTASYEQYF.

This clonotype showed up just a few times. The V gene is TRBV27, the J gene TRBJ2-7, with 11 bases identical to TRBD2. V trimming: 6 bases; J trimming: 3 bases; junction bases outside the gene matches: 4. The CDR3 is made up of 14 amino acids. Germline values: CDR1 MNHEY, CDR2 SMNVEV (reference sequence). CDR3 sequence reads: CASRGLAAYYEQYF. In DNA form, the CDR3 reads TGTGCCAGCAGGGGACTAGCGGCTTACTACGAGCAGTACTTC.

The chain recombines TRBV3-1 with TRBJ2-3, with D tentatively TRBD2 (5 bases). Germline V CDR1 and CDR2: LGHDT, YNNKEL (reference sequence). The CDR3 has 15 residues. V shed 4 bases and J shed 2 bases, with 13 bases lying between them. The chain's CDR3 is CASSRDYYITDTQYF. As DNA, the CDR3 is TGTGCCAGCAGCCGCGACTACTATATCACAGATACGCAGTATTTT.

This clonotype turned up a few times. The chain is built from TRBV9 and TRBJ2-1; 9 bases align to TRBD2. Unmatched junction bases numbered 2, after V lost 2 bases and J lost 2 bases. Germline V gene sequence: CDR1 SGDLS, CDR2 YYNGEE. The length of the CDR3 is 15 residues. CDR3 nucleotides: TGTGCCAGCAGCGTTAGCGGGGGACCCTACAATGAGCAGTTCTTC. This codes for CASSVSGGPYNEQFF.

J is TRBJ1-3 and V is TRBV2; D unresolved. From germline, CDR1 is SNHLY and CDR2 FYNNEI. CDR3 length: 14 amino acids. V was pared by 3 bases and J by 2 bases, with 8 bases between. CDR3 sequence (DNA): TGTGCCAGCAGTGATAAGTGGGCTGGAAACACCATATATTTT. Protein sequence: CASSDKWAGNTIYF. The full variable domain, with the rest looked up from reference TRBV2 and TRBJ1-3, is EPEVTQTPSHQVTQMGQEVILRCVPISNHLYFYWYRQILGQKVEFLVSFYNNEISEKSEIFDDQFSVERPDGSNFTLKIRSTKLEDSAMYFCASSDKWAGNTIYFGEGSWLTVV.

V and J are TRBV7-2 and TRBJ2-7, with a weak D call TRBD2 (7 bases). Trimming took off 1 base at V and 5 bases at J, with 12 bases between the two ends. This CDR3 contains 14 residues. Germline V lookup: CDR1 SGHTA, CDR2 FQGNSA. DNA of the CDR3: TGTACCAGCAGCTTAGGCGGGGGCGCCCACGAGCAGTACTTC. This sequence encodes CTSSLGGGAHEQYF.

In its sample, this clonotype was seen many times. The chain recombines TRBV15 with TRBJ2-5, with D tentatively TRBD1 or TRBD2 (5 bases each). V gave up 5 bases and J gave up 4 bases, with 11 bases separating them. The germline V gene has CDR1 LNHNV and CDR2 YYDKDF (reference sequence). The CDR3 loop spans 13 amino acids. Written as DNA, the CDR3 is TGTGCCACCAGCCCCTTTGGGGGAGAGACCCAGTACTTC. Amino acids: CATSPFGGETQYF.

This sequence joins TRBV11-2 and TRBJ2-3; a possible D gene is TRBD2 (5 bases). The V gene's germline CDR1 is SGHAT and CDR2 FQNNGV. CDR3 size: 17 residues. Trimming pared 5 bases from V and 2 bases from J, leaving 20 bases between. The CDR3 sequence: CASSRVGSYGNTDTQYF. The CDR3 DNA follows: TGTGCCAGCAGCCGAGTTGGCTCCTACGGGAACACAGATACGCAGTATTTT.

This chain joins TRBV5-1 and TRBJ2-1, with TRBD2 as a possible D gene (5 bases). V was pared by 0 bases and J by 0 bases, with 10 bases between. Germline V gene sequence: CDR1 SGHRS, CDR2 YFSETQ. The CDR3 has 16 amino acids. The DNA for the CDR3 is TGCGCCAGCAGCTTGGACGGAGGTTACTCCTACAATGAGCAGTTCTTC. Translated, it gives CASSLDGGYSYNEQFF.

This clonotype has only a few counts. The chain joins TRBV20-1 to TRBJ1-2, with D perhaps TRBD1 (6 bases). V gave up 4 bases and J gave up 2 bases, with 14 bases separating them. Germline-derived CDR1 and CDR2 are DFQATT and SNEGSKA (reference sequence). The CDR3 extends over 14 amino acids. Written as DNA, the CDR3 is TGCAGTGCTACTAAGGGGCAGGGGAACTATGGCTACACCTTC. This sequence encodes CSATKGQGNYGYTF.

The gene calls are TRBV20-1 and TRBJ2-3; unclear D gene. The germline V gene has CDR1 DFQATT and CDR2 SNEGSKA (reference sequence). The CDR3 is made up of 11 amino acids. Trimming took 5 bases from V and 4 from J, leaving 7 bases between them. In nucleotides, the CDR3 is TGCAGTGCTGACCGGGCAGATACGCAGTATTTT. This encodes CSADRADTQYF.

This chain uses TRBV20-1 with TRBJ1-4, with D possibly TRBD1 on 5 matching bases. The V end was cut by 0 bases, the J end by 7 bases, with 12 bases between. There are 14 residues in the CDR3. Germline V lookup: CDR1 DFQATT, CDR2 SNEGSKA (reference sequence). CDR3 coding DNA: TGCAGTGCTAGAGATTACCAGGGTGGTGAAAAACTGTTTTTT. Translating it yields CSARDYQGGEKLFF.